This TCR beta chain was recovered during a study of technical replicates of blood from a few donors. This clone has just one count. Method: immunoSEQ multiplex PCR; TCRdb's copy keeps in-frame clones and lacks some. Counted here are almost 70,000 clones, 80% to 95% occurring once; the ten biggest clones make up 4.7%. This CDR3 spans 15 amino acids. The trim removed 2 bases at V and 0 bases at J, leaving 1 base unmatched. Germline V gene lookup returns CDR1 LGHNA and CDR2 YSLEER. Sequencing was carried out using PBMCs. The chain joins TRBV4-3 to TRBJ2-3, with 8 bases that match TRBD2. The clonotype was recovered from a human donor in good health. Some clones in this sample may be carry-over from other donors' samples. The CDR3 region has the DNA TGCGCCAGCAGCCAAACGGGAGGGAGCACAGATACGCAGTATTTT. Amino acids: CASSQTGGSTDTQYF.